Each of the 8 T cell receptor beta chains below was sequenced from the same sample in a study of blood T cell repertoires in COVID-19. Measured with immunoSEQ multiplex PCR; TCRdb has only the in-frame clones, and not every one. The sample shows approximately 380,000 clones, approximately 81% of them seen only once. The source material was peripheral blood. The origin of the receptors is a woman younger than 30 with acute or convalescent COVID-19.

The chain recombines TRBV3-1 (or the pseudogene TRBV3-2) with TRBJ2-2; 8 bases agree with TRBD1. CDR1 is LGHDT and CDR2 is YNNKEL in the germline V gene (reference sequence). This CDR3 spans 16 amino acids. The V gene end was trimmed by 2 bases and the J gene end by 5 bases; junction bases not matched to a gene: 7. For the CDR3, the DNA is TGTGCCAGCAGCCAACCCGGGACAGGCCGGACCGGGGAGCTGTTTTTT. Protein sequence: CASSQPGTGRTGELFF.

The V gene is TRBV18, the J gene TRBJ2-7; D may be TRBD1 (7 bases). Trimming took 6 bases from V and 3 from J, leaving 12 bases between them. CDR1 and CDR2 (germline): KGHSH, LQKENI. This CDR3 comprises 13 residues. As DNA, the CDR3 is TGTGCCAGCTCCGGGGGACAGAGCTACGAGCAGTACTTC. It codes for CASSGGQSYEQYF. Looking up the rest from reference TRBV18 and TRBJ2-7 gives the full variable domain: NAGVMQNPRHLVRRRGQEARLRCSPMKGHSHVYWYRQLPEEGLKFMVYLQKENIIDESGMPKERFSAEFPKEGPSILRIQQVVRGDSAAYFCASSGGQSYEQYFGPGTRLTVT.

V gene TRBV7-2 combines with J gene TRBJ2-1; TRBD2 is a possible D gene (5 bases). The CDR3 consists of 12 residues. The V gene's germline CDR1 is SGHTA and CDR2 FQGNSA. V lost 2 bases and J 10 bases, leaving 9 bases between the germline ends. CDR3 amino acids: CASSLLAFEQFF. The CDR3 nucleotides are TGTGCCAGCAGCTTACTAGCATTCGAGCAGTTCTTC. The variable domain in full, with the rest retrieved from reference TRBV7-2 and TRBJ2-1, is GAGVSQSPSNKVTEKGKDVELRCDPISGHTALYWYRQSLGQGLEFLIYFQGNSAPDKSGLPSDRFSAERTGGSVSTLTIQRTQQEDSAVYLCASSLLAFEQFFGPGTRLTVL.

J is TRBJ2-7 and V is TRBV5-4, with D tentatively TRBD1 (6 bases). Germline CDR1 SGHNT, CDR2 YYREEE (reference sequence). Trimming removed 1 base at V and 4 bases at J, with 15 bases between. This CDR3 region has 15 residues. This CDR3 is CASSLNLGQGYEQYF. DNA of the CDR3: TGTGCCAGCAGCTTGAATCTGGGACAAGGTTACGAGCAGTACTTC.

CDR3 DNA: TGCGCCAGCAGCCAAGATAATGCGGCCTACGGGACATTGGGAGAGACCCAGTACTTC. Its protein product is CASSQDNAAYGTLGETQYF. J is TRBJ2-5 and V is TRBV4-1; the D gene is possibly TRBD1 (6 bases). The CDR3 is 19 amino acids. Germline V gene sequence: CDR1 MGHRA, CDR2 YSYEKL. Deletions cut 0 bases from V and 4 bases from J, with 24 bases between.

The chain uses TRBV27 and TRBJ2-1, with 7 bases lining up with TRBD2. CDR3 size: 15 residues. Germline-derived CDR1 and CDR2 are MNHEY and SMNVEV (reference sequence). The trim removed 5 bases at V and 2 bases at J, leaving 6 bases unmatched. CDR3 loop: CASSPLASPYNEQFF. The CDR3 nucleotides read TGTGCCAGCAGTCCACTAGCGTCCCCCTACAATGAGCAGTTCTTC.

The rearrangement links TRBV7-9 to TRBJ2-2, with D perhaps matching TRBD2 (6 bases). Germline-derived CDR1 and CDR2 are SEHNR and FQNEAQ (reference sequence). This CDR3 is 15 amino acids long. With 6 bases removed from V and 8 bases from J, the gap between germline ends came to 19 bases. The CDR3 protein is CASSPRTTPGGELFF. CDR3 DNA: TGTGCCAGCAGTCCTCGGACTACCCCGGGGGGGGAGCTGTTTTTT.

The rearrangement joins TRBV28 to TRBJ1-4, with a tentative D call TRBD1 (6 bases). V lost 6 bases and J lost 2, with 7 bases in between. The germline CDR1 and CDR2 sequences are MDHEN and SYDVKM. The CDR3 covers 13 residues. CDR3 bases: TGTGCCAGCAGGGGGGCGACTAATGAAAAACTGTTTTTT. The encoded protein is CASRGATNEKLFF.